The 26 T cell receptor beta chains in this list originate from one sample, sequenced in a study of T-cell memory formation after mild COVID-19. TCRdb redid the calling of the 5' RACE reads with MiXCR, one entry per CDR3 protein. The sample consists of approximately 570,000 distinct CDR3 sequences, 15% to 20% of them appearing once. Specimen: PBMCs or a T cell subset sorted from them (not recorded which). The receptor source for this set is an adult woman who had mild COVID-19 (a few samples of this study predate the infection). Cell type and time point are not known.

The V call is TRBV5-1, the J call TRBJ2-1; 9 bases are a match to TRBD1. With 3 bases clipped from V and 10 bases from J, the junction kept 14 bases outside the gene matches. Per germline, CDR1 SGHRS and CDR2 YFSETQ. The CDR3 consists of 16 residues. The CDR3 region has the DNA TGCGCCAGCAGCTCGGTGGGACAGGGAGGCGGGGCAGAGCAGTTCTTC. Its translation: CASSSVGQGGGAEQFF.

This clonotype was seen a few times. The chain employs TRBV4-1 and TRBJ2-1; D remains ambiguous. Germline-derived CDR1 and CDR2 are MGHRA and YSYEKL. This CDR3 is built from 17 residues. V dropped 0 bases and J dropped 8 bases, with 20 bases sitting between them. The CDR3 bases are TGCGCCAGCAGCCAAGATCACGGCGGCCCTTTAGGGCATGAGCAGTTCTTC. Translated: CASSQDHGGPLGHEQFF.

The chain joins TRBV5-1 to TRBJ2-5; a possible D gene is TRBD1 (5 bases). CDR1 is SGHRS, CDR2 YFSETQ, per germline. CDR3 size: 15 residues. Trimming took off 0 bases at V and 4 bases at J, with 13 bases between the two ends. CDR3 coding DNA: TGCGCCAGCAGCTTGGAGGGGTGGTATGGAGAGACCCAGTACTTC. Its protein product is CASSLEGWYGETQYF.

The table lists this clonotype with a few counts. V gene TRBV2 combines with J gene TRBJ2-7, with D maybe TRBD1 (6 bases). This CDR3 contains 14 residues. Trimming took off 3 bases at V and 4 bases at J, with 13 bases between the two ends. From germline, CDR1 is SNHLY and CDR2 FYNNEI. The CDR3 DNA is TGTGCCAGCAGTGATACTGGGGGCGGGTACGAGCAGTACTTC. As protein: CASSDTGGGYEQYF.

The V gene is TRBV5-6, the J gene TRBJ2-5; D not resolved. The V gene's germline CDR1 is SGHDT and CDR2 YYEEEE. Between the trimmed V and J ends, which lost 1 base and 2 bases, there was a span of 15 bases. This CDR3 spans 16 amino acids. CDR3 sequence (DNA): TGTGCCAGCAGCTTGCAAGGGCTTTCCGTACAAGAGACCCAGTACTTC. Its translation: CASSLQGLSVQETQYF.

V usage is TRBV6-5 and J usage is TRBJ2-3, with D hard to call. V lost 4 bases and J lost 0, with 11 bases in between. The CDR3 consists of 15 residues. Germline lookup yields CDR1 MNHEY and CDR2 SVGAGI. CDR3 in amino acids: CASSSALTSTDTQYF. CDR3 coding DNA: TGTGCCAGCAGTTCCGCGCTAACCAGCACAGATACGCAGTATTTT.

This clonotype was detected ten times or more. This rearrangement joins TRBV7-6 to TRBJ2-1; 7 bases line up with TRBD2. Trimming cost V 3 bases and J 3 bases; bases outside gene matches: 11. The CDR3 extends over 17 amino acids. Germline V gives CDR1 SGHVS, CDR2 FNYEAQ. This CDR3 reads CASSFRGGGDLYNEQFF. In DNA, the CDR3 is TGTGCCAGCAGCTTTAGAGGCGGGGGAGATCTCTACAATGAGCAGTTCTTC.

The rearrangement joins TRBV28 to TRBJ2-1; 11 bases line up with TRBD1. The V and J ends lost 1 base and 4 bases, in that order; junction bases with no gene match: 15. Per germline, CDR1 MDHEN and CDR2 SYDVKM. There are 20 residues in the CDR3. Written as DNA, the CDR3 is TGTGCCAGCAGTTTATTGGCGTGGGCCTTCGGGACAGGGGGTTACAATGAGCAGTTCTTC. As protein: CASSLLAWAFGTGGYNEQFF. Based on the CDR3 plus reference TRBV28 and TRBJ2-1, the full variable domain is DVKVTQSSRYLVKRTGEKVFLECVQDMDHENMFWYRQDPGLGLRLIYFSYDVKMKEKGDIPEGYSVSREKKERFSLILESASTNQTSMYLCASSLLAWAFGTGGYNEQFFGPGTRLTVL.

The rearrangement uses TRBV5-1 and TRBJ1-4; D remains unclear. The V end was cut by 3 bases, the J end by 8 bases, with 14 bases between. CDR3 length equals 14 residues. Germline values: CDR1 SGHRS, CDR2 YFSETQ. CDR3 sequence reads: CASSSGLQGEKLFF. The CDR3 region has the DNA TGCGCCAGCAGCTCCGGACTGCAAGGGGAAAAACTGTTTTTT. The full variable domain, completed using reference TRBV5-1 and TRBJ1-4, is KAGVTQTPRYLIKTRGQQVTLSCSPISGHRSVSWYQQTPGQGLQFLFEYFSETQRNKGNFPGRFSGRQFSNSRSEMNVSTLELGDSALYLCASSSGLQGEKLFFGSGTQLSVL.

This clonotype was observed a few times. The CDR3 sequence is CASSLLSHHGGNIQYF. Written as DNA, the CDR3 is TGTGCCAGCAGCCTCCTATCCCATCACGGCGGGAACATTCAGTACTTC. The chain links TRBV3-1 to TRBJ2-4, with a tentative D call TRBD2 (5 bases). CDR1 is LGHDT, CDR2 YNNKEL, per germline (reference sequence). The CDR3 is 16 amino acids. V shed 4 bases and J shed 7 bases, with 20 bases lying between them.

The chain carries TRBV18 and TRBJ2-1; 10 positions match TRBD2. This CDR3 is 17 amino acids long. Germline CDR1 KGHSH, CDR2 LQKENI. J gave up 8 bases and V 0 bases, and 10 bases lay outside the gene matches. The CDR3 nucleotides read TGTGCCAGCTCACCACCGGGGAGTCTAGCGGGAGCGCATGAGCAGTTCTTC. Its translation is CASSPPGSLAGAHEQFF.

In this sample, this clonotype turned up a few times. V is TRBV2 and J is TRBJ2-7, with unresolved D. Germline V lookup: CDR1 SNHLY, CDR2 FYNNEI. Trimming removed 6 bases from V and 1 base from J, with 4 bases in between. The CDR3 sequence is 11 residues long. The CDR3 DNA follows: TGTGCCAGCAGATGGTCCTACGAGCAGTACTTC. Translated: CASRWSYEQYF.

This clonotype has just a few counts. V gene TRBV20-1 combines with J gene TRBJ2-7, with 11 bases identical to TRBD2. CDR3 length: 15 amino acids. Trimming cost V 3 bases and J 3 bases; bases outside gene matches: 7. The V gene's germline CDR1 is DFQATT and CDR2 SNEGSKA (reference sequence). This CDR3 is CSASQLAGVFYEQYF. The CDR3 DNA is TGCAGTGCTAGCCAACTAGCGGGGGTGTTCTACGAGCAGTACTTC.

The CDR3 is CASSLPGGSYGYTF. The CDR3 bases are TGTGCCAGCAGCTTACCGGGCGGAAGTTATGGCTACACCTTC. V is TRBV7-2 and J is TRBJ1-2; D is undetermined. With 2 bases removed from V and 5 bases from J, the gap between germline ends came to 12 bases. The CDR3 is made up of 14 amino acids. Germline values: CDR1 SGHTA, CDR2 FQGNSA.

This clonotype was found a few times. This sequence joins TRBV12-3 or TRBV12-4 and TRBJ1-2, with D unclear. The CDR3 totals 15 residues. The V gene lost 0 bases and the J gene lost 8 bases, with 16 bases spanning the gap. CDR3 nucleotide sequence: TGTGCCAGCAGTTTAGCGTGGAGTTCCCCCGGGGGCTACACCTTC. This sequence encodes CASSLAWSSPGGYTF.

This clonotype was picked up many times. V is TRBV4-3 and J is TRBJ2-2, with 8 bases matching TRBD2. Trimming at V came to 3 bases and at J to 4 bases, leaving 16 bases not matched to a gene. Germline V lookup: CDR1 LGHNA, CDR2 YSLEER. There are 19 residues in the CDR3. CDR3 amino acids: CASSQKRSLSLAVTGELFF. DNA of the CDR3: TGCGCCAGCAGCCAGAAAAGGTCTTTATCACTAGCGGTCACCGGGGAGCTGTTTTTT.

This clonotype was counted at least ten times. The V and J genes are TRBV27 and TRBJ2-3, with 11 bases that match TRBD2. CDR3 length: 16 residues. V was clipped by 5 bases and J by 2 bases; unmatched bases: 6. Germline lookup yields CDR1 MNHEY and CDR2 SMNVEV (reference sequence). The CDR3 DNA follows: TGTGCCAGCAGTCCTCGACTAGCGGGGCCCACAGATACGCAGTATTTT. The encoded protein is CASSPRLAGPTDTQYF.

This clonotype was observed a few times. The V gene is TRBV5-1, the J gene TRBJ2-3, with a tentative D call TRBD2 (5 bases). Germline lookup yields CDR1 SGHRS and CDR2 YFSETQ. V lost 4 bases to trimming and J lost 1 base, with 16 bases between them. This CDR3 region has 16 residues. The CDR3 reads CASSTGLVGGTDTQYF. The CDR3 DNA is TGCGCCAGCAGCACCGGACTGGTCGGGGGCACAGATACGCAGTATTTT.

The rearrangement joins TRBV24-1 to TRBJ1-5; TRBD1 might be the D (5 bases). Trimming removed 4 bases at V and 5 bases at J, with 8 bases between. The CDR3 covers 13 residues. Germline V gives CDR1 KGHDR, CDR2 SFDVKD. CDR3 region: CATSEQGYQPQHF. The CDR3 DNA follows: TGTGCCACCAGTGAGCAGGGTTATCAGCCCCAGCATTTT.

This CDR3 is CASSPNGQFGSGNTIYF. The CDR3 DNA is TGTGCCAGCTCACCGAATGGACAGTTTGGCTCTGGAAACACCATATATTTT. This chain joins TRBV18 and TRBJ1-3; possibly TRBD1 for D (6 bases). Trimming stripped 3 bases from V and 0 bases from J, with 15 bases between. CDR3 length equals 17 residues. CDR1 and CDR2 from the germline V gene are KGHSH and LQKENI.

This clonotype has only a few counts. V gene TRBV7-2 combines with J gene TRBJ1-6, with D possibly TRBD1 on 6 matching bases. The CDR3 sequence is 15 residues long. CDR1 SGHTA and CDR2 FQGNSA come from the germline V gene. V lost 1 base, J lost 9 bases, and 13 bases lay in between. The CDR3 reads CASSLDWGPGSPLHF. In DNA, the CDR3 is TGTGCCAGCAGCTTAGATTGGGGGCCAGGTTCACCCCTCCACTTT.

The gene calls are TRBV5-6 and TRBJ1-1; a weak D match, TRBD1 (6 bases). The germline gives CDR1 SGHDT, CDR2 YYEEEE. The CDR3 consists of 13 residues. V shed 6 bases and J shed 1 base, with 10 bases lying between them. The DNA for the CDR3 is TGTGCCAGCATGTTCAGGGGGAACACTGAAGCTTTCTTT. Translated: CASMFRGNTEAFF.

The chain employs TRBV20-1 and TRBJ2-1; D may be TRBD2 (6 bases). Germline values: CDR1 DFQATT, CDR2 SNEGSKA (reference sequence). Trimming removed 3 bases from V and 6 bases from J, with 9 bases in between. The CDR3 extends over 12 amino acids. The CDR3 here is CSASGSSNEQFF. The CDR3 nucleotides are TGCAGTGCTAGCGGGAGTAGCAATGAGCAGTTCTTC.

The chain has TRBV12-3 or TRBV12-4 and TRBJ2-7; the match to TRBD2 covers 14 bases. The V segment lost 2 bases and the J segment 6 bases; nucleotides outside the gene matches: 6. This CDR3 has 16 amino acids. CDR3 DNA sequence: TGTGCCAGCAGTTTATCGACTAGCGGGGGGGCCCGCGAGCAGTACTTC. It translates to CASSLSTSGGAREQYF.

This clonotype was detected a few times. The chain links TRBV7-2 to TRBJ1-1, with 8 bases aligning to TRBD1. The CDR3 has 15 residues. V lost 5 bases and J lost 4; bases outside the gene matches: 9. Germline CDR1 is SGHTA and CDR2 is FQGNSA. The CDR3 nucleotides read TGTGCCAGCAGCGCCCTCGGACAGGGAGGCACTGAAGCTTTCTTT. This translates into CASSALGQGGTEAFF.

This clonotype was detected a few times. The rearrangement uses TRBV5-1 and TRBJ2-7; 10 positions match TRBD2. Germline assignment: CDR1 SGHRS and CDR2 YFSETQ. There are 16 residues in the CDR3. The V gene end was trimmed by 4 bases and the J gene end by 1 base; junction bases not matched to a gene: 8. The CDR3: CASSRLLAGTSYEQYF. The CDR3 nucleotides are TGCGCCAGCAGCAGGCTACTAGCGGGAACATCCTACGAGCAGTACTTC.